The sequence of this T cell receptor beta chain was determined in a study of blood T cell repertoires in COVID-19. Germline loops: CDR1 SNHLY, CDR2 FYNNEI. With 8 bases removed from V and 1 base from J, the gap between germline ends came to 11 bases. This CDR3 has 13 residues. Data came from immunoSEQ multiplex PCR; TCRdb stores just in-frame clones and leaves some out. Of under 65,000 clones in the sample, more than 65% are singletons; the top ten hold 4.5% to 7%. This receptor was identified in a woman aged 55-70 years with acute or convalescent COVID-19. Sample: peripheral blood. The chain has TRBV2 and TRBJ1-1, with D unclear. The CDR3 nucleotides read TGTGCCAGCCAAGTCGGCGGGAACACTGAAGCTTTCTTT. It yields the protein CASQVGGNTEAFF.